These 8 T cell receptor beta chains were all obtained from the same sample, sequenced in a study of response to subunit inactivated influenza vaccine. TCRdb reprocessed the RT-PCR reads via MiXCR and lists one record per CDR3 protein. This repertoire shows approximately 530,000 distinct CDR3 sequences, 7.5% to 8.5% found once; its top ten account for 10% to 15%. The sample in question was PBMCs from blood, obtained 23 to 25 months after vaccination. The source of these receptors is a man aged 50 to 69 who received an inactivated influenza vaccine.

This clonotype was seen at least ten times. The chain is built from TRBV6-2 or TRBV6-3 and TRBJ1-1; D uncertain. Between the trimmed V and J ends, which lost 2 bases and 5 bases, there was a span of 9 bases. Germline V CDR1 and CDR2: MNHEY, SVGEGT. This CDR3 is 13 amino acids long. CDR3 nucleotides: TGTGCCAGCAGTTACCTAGGAGGGACTGAAGCTTTCTTT. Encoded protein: CASSYLGGTEAFF.

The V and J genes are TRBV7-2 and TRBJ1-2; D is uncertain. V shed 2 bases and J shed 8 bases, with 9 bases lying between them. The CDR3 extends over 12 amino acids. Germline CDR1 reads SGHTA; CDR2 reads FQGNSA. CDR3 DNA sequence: TGTGCCAGCAGCTTAAGTCGGGCAGGCTACACCTTC. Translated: CASSLSRAGYTF.

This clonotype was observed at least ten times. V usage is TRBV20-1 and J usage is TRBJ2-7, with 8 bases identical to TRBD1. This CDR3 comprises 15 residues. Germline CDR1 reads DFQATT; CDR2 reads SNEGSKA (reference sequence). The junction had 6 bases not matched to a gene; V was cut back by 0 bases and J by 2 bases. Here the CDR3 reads CSARDPGTGAYEQYF. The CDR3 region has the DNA TGCAGTGCTAGAGATCCCGGGACAGGTGCCTACGAGCAGTACTTC.

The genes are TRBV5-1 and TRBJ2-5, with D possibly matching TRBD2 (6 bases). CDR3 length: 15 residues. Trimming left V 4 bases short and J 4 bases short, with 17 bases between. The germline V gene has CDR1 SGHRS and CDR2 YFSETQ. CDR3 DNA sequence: TGCGCCAGCAGCGAAAACCGGAACGGGGGAGAGACCCAGTACTTC. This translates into CASSENRNGGETQYF.

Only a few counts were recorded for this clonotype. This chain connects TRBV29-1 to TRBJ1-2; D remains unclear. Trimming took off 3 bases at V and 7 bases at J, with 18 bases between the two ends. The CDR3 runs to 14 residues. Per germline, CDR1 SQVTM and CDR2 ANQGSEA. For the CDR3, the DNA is TGCAGCGTTGAGGAGCTAGAAGGGAATTCTGGCTACACCTTC. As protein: CSVEELEGNSGYTF.

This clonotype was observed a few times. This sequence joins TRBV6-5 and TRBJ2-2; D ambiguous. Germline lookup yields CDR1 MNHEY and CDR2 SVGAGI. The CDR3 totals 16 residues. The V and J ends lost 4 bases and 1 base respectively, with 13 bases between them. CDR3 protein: CASSFGRKLNTGELFF. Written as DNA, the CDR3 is TGTGCCAGCAGTTTCGGACGGAAGCTGAACACCGGGGAGCTGTTTTTT.

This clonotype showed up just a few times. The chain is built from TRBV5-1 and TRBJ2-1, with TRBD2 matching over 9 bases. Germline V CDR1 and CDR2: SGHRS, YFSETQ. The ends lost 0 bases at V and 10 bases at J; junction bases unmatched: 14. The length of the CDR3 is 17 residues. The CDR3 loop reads CASSLEPGTSRAPEQFF. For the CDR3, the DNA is TGCGCCAGCAGCTTGGAGCCCGGGACTAGCAGGGCCCCGGAGCAGTTCTTC.

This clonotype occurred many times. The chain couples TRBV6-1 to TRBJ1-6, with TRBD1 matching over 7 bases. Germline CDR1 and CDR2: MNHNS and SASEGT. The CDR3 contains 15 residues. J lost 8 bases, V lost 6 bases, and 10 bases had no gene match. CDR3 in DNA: TGTGCCAGCAGGTCTAAGGACAGGAATCATTCACCCCTCCACTTT. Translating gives CASRSKDRNHSPLHF.